This TCR beta chain is from a study of blood T cells in healthy people across ages. It was with a sample-barcoded 5' primer and a J-beta primer mix that a second PCR of roughly 7 to 12 cycles was run. Each cDNA molecule carried a tag from a template-switch adaptor that contained 12 random nucleotides. From the 5' RACE reads, TCRdb called clonotypes with MiXCR, one entry per CDR3 protein. The table shows some 800,000 distinct CDR3 sequences, with 40% to 50% occurring only once. The trim removed 4 bases at V and 8 bases at J, leaving 8 bases unmatched. The CDR3 totals 14 residues. Germline V gives CDR1 SGDLS, CDR2 YYNGEE. The sample holds a few counts of this clonotype.

This TCR was sampled from a man aged 60 to 69 in good health. This chain joins TRBV9 and TRBJ2-4; 8 bases align to TRBD1. The sequencing input was blood. The chain's CDR3 is CASSQNGQGDIQYF. DNA for the CDR3: TGTGCCAGCAGCCAGAACGGACAGGGTGACATTCAGTACTTC.